One and the same sample provided the 15 T cell receptor beta chains below, sequenced in a study of Ad26.COV2.S vaccination and SARS-CoV-2 variants. Produced via immunoSEQ multiplex PCR; TCRdb's table is partial and in-frame only. The repertoire includes roughly 420,000 clones, approximately 90% of them detected once, and 3.6% sits in the top ten. Regarding treatment: some 20 received Ad26.COV2.S at low or high dose, single or two shots; about 5 received placebo; per-sample allocation not given. Collection of samples fell on day 63 after the first vaccine or placebo injection. The sequences come from peripheral blood, collected in a trial of Ad26.COV2.S vaccine versus placebo. These receptors originate from a person aged 18 to 59 who received the Ad26.COV2.S COVID-19 vaccine or a placebo.

This clone was seen a few times. This rearrangement joins TRBV9 to TRBJ1-2; the D gene is possibly TRBD1 (6 bases). Trimming removed 1 base at V and 3 bases at J, with 16 bases between. Germline V gene sequence: CDR1 SGDLS, CDR2 YYNGEE. This CDR3 is built from 16 residues. CDR3 in DNA: TGTGCCAGCAGCGTATCCCGGGACAAGGGATACTATGGCTACACCTTC. As protein: CASSVSRDKGYYGYTF.

This chain joins TRBV7-8 and TRBJ1-1; no clear D gene. The CDR3 has 14 residues. Germline V gene data show CDR1 as SGHVS and CDR2 as FQNEAQ. Between the trimmed V and J ends, which lost 5 bases and 1 base, there was a span of 11 bases. The CDR3 protein is CASSRTTANTEAFF. In DNA form, the CDR3 reads TGTGCCAGCAGCCGCACGACGGCGAACACTGAAGCTTTCTTT.

The CDR3 is CASSYSGGSDGYTF. CDR3 sequence (DNA): TGTGCCAGCAGTTACTCAGGGGGAAGTGATGGCTACACCTTC. The rearrangement uses TRBV6-2 or TRBV6-3 and TRBJ1-2; possibly TRBD1 for D (6 bases). The CDR3 has 14 residues. V was trimmed by 0 bases and J by 6 bases, leaving 11 bases between them. CDR1 is MNHEY, CDR2 SVGEGT, per germline.

The chain combines TRBV9 with TRBJ2-1; D unresolved. V was pared by 4 bases and J by 7 bases, with 21 bases between. The germline gives CDR1 SGDLS, CDR2 YYNGEE. This CDR3 spans 16 amino acids. The CDR3 sequence: CASSPPSQQVWNEQFF. CDR3 sequence (DNA): TGTGCCAGCAGCCCACCATCCCAGCAGGTTTGGAATGAGCAGTTCTTC.

The chain couples TRBV7-8 to TRBJ2-7; maybe TRBD2 (5 bases). CDR1 SGHVS and CDR2 FQNEAQ come from the germline V gene. The CDR3 length is 14 residues. V was shortened by 5 bases and J by 0 bases, with 11 bases between the two germline ends. This CDR3 is CASSTPGSSYEQYF. CDR3 DNA sequence: TGTGCCAGCAGCACCCCGGGAAGCTCCTACGAGCAGTACTTC.

This rearrangement joins TRBV7-9 to TRBJ1-2; the match to TRBD1 covers 8 bases. The junction had 5 bases not matched to a gene; V was cut back by 4 bases and J by 1 base. This CDR3 is 15 amino acids long. Germline CDR1 and CDR2: SEHNR and FQNEAQ (reference sequence). The CDR3 nucleotides read TGTGCCAGCAGCTCGGGACAGGCGATTAACTATGGCTACACCTTC. This encodes CASSSGQAINYGYTF.

As concerns this clone: Sequence at one end of the junction differs from germline and may be a read error. The chain is built from TRBV28 and TRBJ2-7; the D is unclear. This CDR3 is 11 amino acids long. From germline, CDR1 is MDHEN and CDR2 SYDVKM. The CDR3 reads CASSFSHEQYF. Written as DNA, the CDR3 is TGTGCCAGCAGTTTCTCCCACGAGCAGTACTTC.

This chain links TRBV14 with TRBJ1-2, with D tentatively TRBD1 (6 bases). The V end was cut by 1 base, the J end by 8 bases, with 20 bases between. Germline V gene sequence: CDR1 SGHDN, CDR2 FVKESK. CDR3 size: 16 residues. The CDR3 DNA is TGTGCCAGCAGCCAAGGAAGCTCATCGCGGGGGCGGGGCTACACCTTC. Its translation is CASSQGSSSRGRGYTF.

This clone was detected only once. V and J are TRBV28 and TRBJ2-5; the D is unclear. Germline CDR1 is MDHEN and CDR2 is SYDVKM. Trimming removed 3 bases at V and 0 bases at J, with 8 bases between. This CDR3 is 14 amino acids long. The CDR3 sequence: CASSFRRYQETQYF. CDR3 coding DNA: TGTGCCAGCAGTTTTCGTCGGTACCAAGAGACCCAGTACTTC.

The V and J genes are TRBV5-1 and TRBJ2-7; D gene uncertain. The CDR3 totals 12 residues. Germline CDR1 SGHRS, CDR2 YFSETQ. Trimming took off 4 bases at V and 5 bases at J, with 10 bases between the two ends. CDR3 amino acids: CASSPNKNEQYF. CDR3 nucleotide sequence: TGCGCCAGCAGCCCAAACAAAAACGAGCAGTACTTC.

This clone appeared once. This sequence joins TRBV27 and TRBJ2-3; no reliable D call. This CDR3 region has 15 residues. V shed 3 bases and J shed 0 bases, with 10 bases lying between them. The V gene's germline CDR1 is MNHEY and CDR2 SMNVEV (reference sequence). CDR3 sequence: CASSFGSRSTDTQYF. CDR3 DNA sequence: TGTGCCAGCAGTTTTGGGTCGCGTAGCACAGATACGCAGTATTTT.

This clone showed up just once. The CDR3 DNA reads as TGTGCCAGCAGTTCCCGCCAAGAGACCCAGTACTTC. Translated: CASSSRQETQYF. This chain connects TRBV27 to TRBJ2-5; D not resolved. Germline V gene sequence: CDR1 MNHEY, CDR2 SMNVEV (reference sequence). The CDR3 is made up of 12 amino acids. The V end was cut by 4 bases, the J end by 1 base, with 4 bases between.

The chain carries TRBV6-6 and TRBJ2-6; maybe TRBD1 (6 bases). The CDR3 is 14 residues long. Looked up from germline, CDR1 is MNHNY and CDR2 is SVGAGI (reference sequence). V was shortened by 6 bases and J by 6 bases, with 12 bases between the two germline ends. The CDR3 loop is CASSIPGEANVLTF. The CDR3 nucleotides read TGTGCCAGCAGCATCCCAGGGGAGGCCAACGTCCTGACTTTC.

The J gene is TRBJ2-3, the V gene TRBV6-2 or TRBV6-3, with D perhaps assigned TRBD1 or TRBD2 (5 bases each). The CDR3 spans 17 residues. Germline V gives CDR1 MNHEY, CDR2 SVGEGT. Trimming shortened V by 2 bases and J by 2 bases, and 17 bases separated the two germline ends. The CDR3, as DNA: TGTGCCAGCAGTTACATCTTGGGGACCCGTCCCACAGATACGCAGTATTTT. Translating gives CASSYILGTRPTDTQYF.

The chain is built from TRBV4-1 and TRBJ2-2; D may correspond to TRBD1 or TRBD2 (5 bases each). V lost 0 bases, J lost 1 base, and 9 bases lay in between. Germline V gives CDR1 MGHRA, CDR2 YSYEKL. This CDR3 has 16 amino acids. The DNA for the CDR3 is TGCGCCAGCAGCCAAGATCCGGGACGGAACACCGGGGAGCTGTTTTTT. It codes for CASSQDPGRNTGELFF.